Presented here are 21 T cell receptor beta chains from one specimen sequenced in a study of blood T cell repertoires in COVID-19. TCRdb's copy holds only in-frame clones and misses some; the assay was immunoSEQ multiplex PCR. The sample consists of fewer than 250,000 clones, just under 90% of them appearing once. Material for sequencing was peripheral blood. Source of these receptors: a man aged 30-40 years with COVID-19, enrolled during active disease.

V and J are TRBV24-1 and TRBJ1-5; D perhaps matches TRBD1 (5 bases). Trimming removed 4 bases at V and 1 base at J, with 10 bases between. CDR3 length: 15 amino acids. Germline V CDR1 and CDR2: KGHDR, SFDVKD. The DNA for the CDR3 is TGTGCCACCAGTGAGGCAGGGAGGAGCAATCAGCCCCAGCATTTT. It encodes CATSEAGRSNQPQHF.

The V call is TRBV4-3, the J call TRBJ2-7, with D perhaps matching TRBD2 (7 bases). The germline V gene has CDR1 LGHNA and CDR2 YSLEER. Trimming cost V 0 bases and J 1 base, with 13 bases left between them. The CDR3 totals 16 residues. This CDR3 is CASSQEEGGVSYEQYF. In nucleotides, the CDR3 is TGCGCCAGCAGCCAAGAGGAGGGGGGGGTGTCCTACGAGCAGTACTTC.

In its sample, this clone was seen a few times. J is TRBJ2-2 and V is TRBV4-3; 7 nucleotides align to TRBD2. The CDR3 runs 15 residues. Germline assignment: CDR1 LGHNA and CDR2 YSLEER. The V gene end was trimmed by 1 base and the J gene end by 3 bases; junction bases not matched to a gene: 2. The CDR3 sequence is CASSQAGRDTGELFF. In DNA, the CDR3 is TGCGCCAGCAGCCAAGCTGGGAGGGACACCGGGGAGCTGTTTTTT.

The table lists this clone with a few counts. This chain uses TRBV9 with TRBJ2-1, with TRBD2 identical over 8 bases. In germline, CDR1 is SGDLS, CDR2 YYNGEE. V lost 0 bases and J lost 6; bases outside the gene matches: 5. The CDR3 spans 15 residues. In DNA form, the CDR3 reads TGTGCCAGCAGCGTAGAGGGGACTAGTTTCAATGAGCAGTTCTTC. Protein product: CASSVEGTSFNEQFF.

This chain connects TRBV27 to TRBJ1-5; D not resolved. Germline-derived CDR1 and CDR2 are MNHEY and SMNVEV (reference sequence). This CDR3 spans 15 amino acids. Trimming stripped 1 base from V and 5 bases from J, with 12 bases between. The CDR3 nucleotides are TGTGCCAGCAGTTTATTCGGCAGTCTAGATCAGCCCCAGCATTTT. Protein product: CASSLFGSLDQPQHF.

The rearrangement links TRBV19 to TRBJ2-7; TRBD2 aligns across 10 bases. Germline assignment: CDR1 LNHDA and CDR2 SQIVND (reference sequence). J lost 9 bases, V lost 7 bases, and 12 bases had no gene match. The CDR3 consists of 14 residues. The CDR3 sequence: CASKSLAGEARQYF. CDR3 in DNA: TGTGCCAGTAAGTCCCTAGCGGGAGAAGCGAGGCAGTACTTC.

The chain is built from TRBV7-9 and TRBJ2-2; tentative D call: TRBD2 (6 bases). Germline CDR1 and CDR2: SEHNR and FQNEAQ (reference sequence). This CDR3 has 17 residues. Trimming cost V 6 bases and J 5 bases, with 22 bases left between them. The CDR3 sequence is CASSGPAAGRLTGELFF. CDR3 bases: TGTGCCAGCAGTGGTCCCGCGGCGGGGCGATTGACCGGGGAGCTGTTTTTT. Complete variable domain (other parts from reference TRBV7-9 and TRBJ2-2): DTGVSQNPRHKITKRGQNVTFRCDPISEHNRLYWYRQTLGQGPEFLTYFQNEAQLEKSRLLSDRFSAERPKGSFSTLEIQRTEQGDSAMYLCASSGPAAGRLTGELFFGEGSRLTVL.

The J gene is TRBJ2-1, the V gene TRBV28; TRBD2 agrees at 9 bases. Per germline, CDR1 MDHEN and CDR2 SYDVKM. This CDR3 contains 16 residues. V lost 6 bases to trimming and J lost 4 bases; unmatched junction nucleotides: 10. CDR3 in DNA: TGTGCCAGCAGAGTTGCGGGGGGGGGATTGTACAATGAGCAGTTCTTC. Amino acid sequence: CASRVAGGGLYNEQFF.

The chain has TRBV7-8 and TRBJ1-5; D perhaps matches TRBD1 (6 bases). The V gene's germline CDR1 is SGHVS and CDR2 FQNEAQ. The CDR3 totals 16 residues. Trimming shortened V by 5 bases and J by 2 bases, and 16 bases separated the two germline ends. For the CDR3, the DNA is TGTGCCAGCAGCGCGAGGGGGGGCGGTGGCAATCAGCCCCAGCATTTT. It yields the protein CASSARGGGGNQPQHF.

The V gene is TRBV19, the J gene TRBJ2-7; tentatively, D is TRBD1 (5 bases). The CDR3 is 15 residues long. V dropped 5 bases and J dropped 2 bases, with 16 bases sitting between them. Germline CDR1 and CDR2: LNHDA and SQIVND (reference sequence). The CDR3 DNA follows: TGTGCCAGTAGTCCAGGGTCGACGGTGGCCTACGAGCAGTACTTC. This translates into CASSPGSTVAYEQYF.

V is TRBV6-5 and J is TRBJ2-7, with 7 bases matching TRBD1. From germline, CDR1 is MNHEY and CDR2 SVGAGI. V dropped 4 bases and J dropped 0; count of bases not matched to a gene: 3. CDR3 length: 14 amino acids. The CDR3 DNA is TGTGCCAGCAGTTGGGACAGCAGCTCCTACGAGCAGTACTTC. This codes for CASSWDSSSYEQYF.

This rearrangement joins TRBV7-3 to TRBJ2-1, with TRBD1 matching over 7 bases. This CDR3 spans 15 amino acids. The V gene end was trimmed by 1 base and the J gene end by 2 bases; junction bases not matched to a gene: 2. CDR1 and CDR2 from the germline V gene are SGHTA and FQGTGA. The CDR3 DNA is TGTGCCAGCAGCTTAATGGGACAGACCTACAATGAGCAGTTCTTC. Translated: CASSLMGQTYNEQFF.

This chain uses TRBV7-9 with TRBJ1-1; a weak D match, TRBD1 (6 bases). Germline CDR1 is SEHNR and CDR2 is FQNEAQ (reference sequence). The V gene lost 1 base and the J gene lost 2 bases, with 17 bases spanning the gap. The CDR3 has 17 amino acids. The CDR3 loop is CASSLGGGAELNTEAFF. The CDR3 DNA sequence: TGTGCCAGCAGCTTAGGAGGGGGTGCGGAGCTCAACACTGAAGCTTTCTTT.

The rearrangement links TRBV7-9 to TRBJ2-1, with a tentative D call TRBD2 (5 bases). Germline V lookup: CDR1 SEHNR, CDR2 FQNEAQ (reference sequence). V was shortened by 8 bases and J by 6 bases, with 14 bases between the two germline ends. The CDR3 extends over 13 amino acids. The CDR3 region is CASLRLALNEQFF. As DNA, the CDR3 is TGTGCCAGCTTAAGGCTAGCCCTCAATGAGCAGTTCTTC.

The V gene is TRBV5-6, the J gene TRBJ1-5; D is unclear. V lost 4 bases to trimming and J lost 6 bases, with 20 bases between them. Germline lookup yields CDR1 SGHDT and CDR2 YYEEEE. The CDR3 runs to 16 residues. The CDR3 is CASSQPNLGSGQPQHF. In DNA form, the CDR3 reads TGTGCCAGCAGCCAACCGAACCTTGGTTCGGGTCAGCCCCAGCATTTT.

J is TRBJ1-1 and V is TRBV12-3 or TRBV12-4; D is possibly TRBD1 (6 bases). V lost 7 bases and J lost 0, with 9 bases in between. The CDR3 sequence is 13 residues long. CDR3: CASTRQVNTEAFF. The CDR3, as DNA: TGTGCCAGCACCCGACAGGTGAACACTGAAGCTTTCTTT.

The gene calls are TRBV11-2 and TRBJ2-5, with no clear D. CDR1 is SGHAT, CDR2 FQNNGV, per germline. Trimming took off 2 bases at V and 4 bases at J, with 11 bases between the two ends. The CDR3 consists of 14 residues. The CDR3 here is CASSLRSEVETQYF. The CDR3 nucleotides read TGTGCCAGCAGCTTACGGTCCGAGGTAGAGACCCAGTACTTC.

This chain links TRBV6-2 or TRBV6-3 with TRBJ2-1, with 8 bases lining up with TRBD2. CDR3 size: 17 residues. Germline V gene lookup returns CDR1 MNHEY and CDR2 SVGEGT. With V trimmed by 6 bases and J by 7 bases, 17 bases remained unmatched. CDR3 nucleotide sequence: TGTGCCAGCAGCCTTCATCCGGGACTAGGAGGACGGAATGAGCAGTTCTTC. Amino acids: CASSLHPGLGGRNEQFF.

This chain links TRBV5-1 with TRBJ1-1; D possibly corresponds to TRBD1 (5 bases). V was pared by 6 bases and J by 3 bases, with 12 bases between. Per germline, CDR1 SGHRS and CDR2 YFSETQ. CDR3 size: 13 residues. This chain's CDR3 is CASTVLGDTEAFF. CDR3 DNA: TGCGCCAGCACCGTTTTAGGGGACACTGAAGCTTTCTTT.

V gene TRBV27 combines with J gene TRBJ2-3; D might be TRBD1 (5 bases). Germline V gene lookup returns CDR1 MNHEY and CDR2 SMNVEV (reference sequence). The germline V and J ends were trimmed by 5 bases and 0 bases, with 15 bases remaining between them. The CDR3 runs to 16 residues. This chain's CDR3 is CASSRQPDPSTDTQYF. The CDR3, as DNA: TGTGCCAGCAGTCGACAGCCCGACCCTAGCACAGATACGCAGTATTTT.

The V call is TRBV9, the J call TRBJ1-2; weak D call: TRBD1 (6 bases). V was shortened by 2 bases and J by 0 bases, with 17 bases between the two germline ends. The CDR3 sequence is 17 residues long. Germline CDR1 is SGDLS and CDR2 is YYNGEE. The chain's CDR3 is CASSVTTGSRSNYGYTF. The CDR3 DNA reads TGTGCCAGCAGCGTTACCACAGGGAGTAGGTCTAACTATGGCTACACCTTC.